This T cell receptor (beta chain) was profiled in a study of blood T cell repertoires in COVID-19. Produced via immunoSEQ multiplex PCR; TCRdb's table is partial and in-frame only. This sample has approximately 500,000 clones, with 89% found just once. CDR3 size: 15 residues. Germline lookup yields CDR1 SGHRS and CDR2 YFSETQ. V lost 0 bases, J lost 0 bases, and 8 bases lay in between. Recruited during active infection, patients (from Seattle) were subsequently followed longitudinally. Sequencing was performed on peripheral blood. The source is a young man with COVID-19, enrolled during active disease. The V call is TRBV5-1, the J call TRBJ2-3; tentatively, D is TRBD2 (6 bases). CDR3 amino acids: CASSLDGRSTDTQYF. For the CDR3, the DNA is TGCGCCAGCAGCTTGGACGGGAGAAGCACAGATACGCAGTATTTT.